This TCR beta chain appears in the sequencing data of a study of blood T cells in healthy people across ages. A remark on this clonotype: At one end, the junction sequence differs from germline, possibly due to a read error.

A J-beta primer mix and a sample-barcoded 5' primer were used in a second PCR of roughly 6 to 11 cycles. TCRdb called the 5' RACE reads again in MiXCR, with one record for every CDR3 protein. Of more than 1.4 million distinct CDR3 sequences in the sample, around 42% were seen once. Germline values: CDR1 SNHLY, CDR2 FYNNEI. This CDR3 comprises 13 residues. This sequence originates from a woman under 30 in good health. V and J are TRBV2 and TRBJ1-2; no definite D call. Specimen: blood. The CDR3 is CASSEDHGGGYTF. The CDR3 DNA reads as TGTGCCAGCAGCGAAGACCATGGTGGGGGCTACACCTTC.